Listed below are T cell receptor beta chains from one sample, sequenced in a study of PD-1 blockade in classical Hodgkin lymphoma. Produced via immunoSEQ multiplex PCR; TCRdb's table is partial and in-frame only. The table lists roughly 68,000 clones, roughly 92% of them singletons. The sequenced material came from peripheral blood mononuclear cells (PBMCs). The receptors were sampled from a human donor with classical Hodgkin lymphoma. Both conserved end residues are part of each CDR3. A D gene is named only where the DNA matches it firmly. Not every row has a clone size; where given, it reads once, few, many or a size class.

TRBJ1-2 | - | - | TRBV6-5 | CASHRGVDYGYTF | TGTGCCAGTCATCGCGGGGTCGACTATGGCTACACCTTC
TRBJ1-5 | - | - | TRBV5-4 | CASSLFNQPQHF | TGTGCCAGCAGCTTGTTCAATCAGCCCCAGCATTTT
TRBJ2-5 | - | TRBD2 | TRBV9 | CASSASGLYQEAQYF | TGTGCCAGCAGCGCTAGCGGGCTGTACCAAGAGGCCCAGTACTTC
TRBJ1-2 | once | - | TRBV7-2 | CASSLAHGAGYGYTF | TGTGCCAGCAGCTTAGCGCATGGGGCAGGCTATGGCTACACCTTC
TRBJ1-5 | - | - | TRBV4-1 | CASSQGQGNSNQPQHF | TGCGCCAGCAGCCAAGGTCAGGGGAATAGCAATCAGCCCCAGCATTTT
TRBJ2-5 | - | TRBD2 | TRBV2 | CASNQLSAGGQETQYF | TGTGCCAGCAACCAACTGTCAGCGGGGGGCCAAGAGACCCAGTACTTC
TRBJ1-6 | once | - | TRBV6-4 | CASSDQRSGGTPLHF | TGTGCCAGCAGTGACCAGAGGAGCGGGGGAACACCCCTCCACTTT
TRBJ1-1 | - | TRBD1 | TRBV28 | CASSPPQGAGTEAFF | TGTGCCAGCAGCCCGCCCCAGGGGGCCGGCACTGAAGCTTTCTTT
TRBJ1-4 | - | TRBD1 | TRBV2 | CASSVGQANEKLFF | TGTGCCAGCAGTGTTGGACAGGCTAATGAAAAACTGTTTTTT
TRBJ1-1 | - | TRBD1 | TRBV2 | CASSEFPPGQGDSEAFF | TGTGCCAGCAGTGAATTCCCACCGGGACAGGGAGACTCAGAAGCTTTCTTT
TRBJ2-3 | - | TRBD2 | TRBV5-6 | CASSPLGSGTQGTQYF | TGTGCCAGCAGCCCTCTGGGTAGCGGGACGCAAGGAACGCAGTATTTT
TRBJ2-2 | - | - | TRBV2 | CASSNPPGELFF | TGTGCCAGCAGTAATCCTCCCGGGGAGCTGTTTTTT
TRBJ1-1 | - | - | TRBV15 | CATSRPLLGAGTEAFF | TGTGCCACCAGCCGCCCTCTACTGGGGGCAGGCACTGAAGCTTTCTTT
TRBJ2-7 | - | TRBD2 | TRBV5-6 | CASSPGAGGTYEQYF | TGTGCCAGCAGCCCGGGGGCGGGGGGCACCTACGAGCAGTACTTC
TRBJ1-2 | - | - | TRBV5-4 | CASSLDRSYGYTF | TGTGCCAGCAGCTTGGATAGAAGCTATGGCTACACCTTC
TRBJ2-2 | - | - | TRBV5-1 | CASSSGQNTGELFF | TGCGCCAGCAGCTCGGGACAGAACACCGGGGAGCTGTTTTTT
TRBJ2-7 | - | - | TRBV6-5 | CASRRRTESYEQYF | TGTGCCAGCAGACGCCGGACAGAGTCCTACGAGCAGTACTTC
TRBJ2-7 | few | - | TRBV6-1 | CASSEAGGGYEQYF | TGTGCCAGCAGTGAAGCAGGGGGAGGCTACGAGCAGTACTTC
TRBJ1-2 | - | - | TRBV10-3 | CAISESAFAYGYTF | TGTGCCATCAGTGAGTCGGCTTTTGCCTATGGCTACACCTTC
TRBJ1-2 | once | - | TRBV4-1 | CASSQDLGRHGYTF | TGCGCCAGCAGCCAAGATCTAGGCAGACATGGCTACACCTTC
TRBJ2-7 | - | - | TRBV30 | CAWSGTTYEQYF | TGTGCCTGGAGTGGGACTACCTACGAGCAGTACTTC
TRBJ1-6 | - | TRBD1 | TRBV6-1 | CASNERADRSSPLHF | TGTGCCAGCAACGAAAGGGCGGACAGGAGTTCACCCCTCCACTTT
TRBJ2-3 | - | - | TRBV5-1 | CASNWRVLGDTQYF | TGCGCCAGCAACTGGCGGGTTTTGGGGGATACGCAGTATTTT
TRBJ2-3 | - | - | TRBV10-3 | CAISEQGRLAHDTQYF | TGTGCCATCAGTGAGCAGGGGCGCCTCGCACATGATACGCAGTATTTT
TRBJ2-5 | - | TRBD2 | TRBV7-2 | CASSLGLAGGGGETQYF | TGTGCCAGCAGCTTAGGACTAGCGGGAGGGGGTGGAGAGACCCAGTACTTC
TRBJ1-3 | - | TRBD1 | TRBV5-4 | CASSLTGGNTIYF | TGTGCCAGCAGCCTGACAGGGGGAAACACCATATATTTT
TRBJ1-1 | few | TRBD1 | TRBV9 | CASSASPGTGDTEAFF | TGTGCCAGCAGCGCGTCCCCCGGGACAGGGGACACTGAAGCTTTCTTT
TRBJ2-1 | medium-sized | TRBD2 | TRBV4-3 | CASSQYSIAGSYNEQFF | TGCGCCAGCAGCCAATATAGCATAGCGGGGTCCTACAATGAGCAGTTCTTC
TRBJ1-1 | once | - | TRBV5-1 | CASSVNSNTEAFF | TGCGCCAGCAGCGTCAACAGCAACACTGAAGCTTTCTTT
TRBJ2-3 | - | - | TRBV7-2 | CASSLQDTQYF | TGTGCCAGCAGCCTCCAAGATACGCAGTATTTT
TRBJ2-2 | - | TRBD2 | TRBV7-2 | CASSHASGRNTGELFF | TGTGCCAGCAGCCATGCTAGCGGGAGAAATACCGGGGAGCTGTTTTTT
TRBJ1-3 | - | - | TRBV7-2 | CASSLDHSGNTIYF | TGTGCCAGCAGCTTAGACCACTCTGGAAACACCATATATTTT
TRBJ1-6 | - | - | TRBV7-9 | CASSFLEGRNSPLHF | TGTGCCAGCAGCTTCTTAGAGGGACGCAATTCACCCCTCCACTTT
TRBJ1-1 | - | - | TRBV6-5 | CASSYSFRRNTEAFF | TGTGCCAGCAGTTACTCGTTCCGGAGGAACACTGAAGCTTTCTTT
TRBJ2-2 | once | TRBD2 | TRBV4-2 | CASSPRGLVAMRELFF | TGTGCCAGCAGCCCACGGGGACTAGTTGCTATGAGGGAGCTGTTTTTT
TRBJ1-2 | - | TRBD1 | TRBV5-8 | CASSQDRVYGYTF | TGTGCCAGCAGCCAGGACAGGGTCTATGGCTACACCTTC
TRBJ2-5 | - | TRBD1 | TRBV29-1 | CSVGQGGIGETQYF | TGCAGCGTTGGACAGGGGGGGATCGGAGAGACCCAGTACTTC
TRBJ1-4 | once | TRBD1 | TRBV29-1 | CSASGQGGEKLFF | TGCAGCGCTTCAGGACAGGGGGGCGAAAAACTGTTTTTT
TRBJ2-7 | - | - | TRBV15 | CATSLGASYEQYF | TGTGCCACCAGCCTGGGGGCTTCCTACGAGCAGTACTTC